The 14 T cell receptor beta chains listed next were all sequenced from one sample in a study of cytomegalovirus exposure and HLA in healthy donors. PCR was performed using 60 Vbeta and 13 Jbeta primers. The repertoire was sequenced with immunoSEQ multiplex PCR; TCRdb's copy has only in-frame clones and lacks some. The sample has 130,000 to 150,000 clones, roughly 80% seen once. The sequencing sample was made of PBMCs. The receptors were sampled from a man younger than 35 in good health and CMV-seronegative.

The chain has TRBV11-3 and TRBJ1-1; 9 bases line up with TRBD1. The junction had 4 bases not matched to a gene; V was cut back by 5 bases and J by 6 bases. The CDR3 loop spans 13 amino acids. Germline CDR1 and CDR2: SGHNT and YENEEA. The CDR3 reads CASSTTGGPEAFF. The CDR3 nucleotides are TGTGCCAGCAGCACAACAGGGGGCCCTGAAGCTTTCTTT.

The DNA for the CDR3 is TGCAGCGTCCCGGGACAGGGACTATACTATGGCTACACCTTC. Translation: CSVPGQGLYYGYTF. V and J are TRBV29-1 and TRBJ1-2, with TRBD1 identical over 9 bases. With 6 bases clipped from V and 3 bases from J, the junction kept 8 bases outside the gene matches. Germline V gives CDR1 SQVTM, CDR2 ANQGSEA. This CDR3 spans 14 amino acids. Supplemented by reference TRBV29-1 and TRBJ1-2, the full variable domain reads SAVISQKPSRDICQRGTSLTIQCQVDSQVTMMFWYRQQPGQSLTLIATANQGSEATYESGFVIDKFPISRPNLTFSTLTVSNMSPEDSSIYLCSVPGQGLYYGYTFGSGTRLTVV.

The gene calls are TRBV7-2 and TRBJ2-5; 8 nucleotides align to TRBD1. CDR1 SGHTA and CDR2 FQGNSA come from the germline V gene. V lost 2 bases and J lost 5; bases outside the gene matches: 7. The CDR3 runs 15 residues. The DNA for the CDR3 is TGTGCCAGCAGCTTAAACGGACAGGGCGGCGAGACCCAGTACTTC. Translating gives CASSLNGQGGETQYF. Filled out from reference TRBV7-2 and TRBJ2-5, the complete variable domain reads GAGVSQSPSNKVTEKGKDVELRCDPISGHTALYWYRQSLGQGLEFLIYFQGNSAPDKSGLPSDRFSAERTGGSVSTLTIQRTQQEDSAVYLCASSLNGQGGETQYFGPGTRLLVL.

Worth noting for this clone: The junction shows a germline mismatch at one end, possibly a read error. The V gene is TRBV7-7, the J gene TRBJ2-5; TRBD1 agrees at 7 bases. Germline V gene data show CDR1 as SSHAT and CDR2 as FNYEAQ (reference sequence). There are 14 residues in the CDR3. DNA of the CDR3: TGTGCTAGCAGTCAGACAGGGCTAGTAGAGACCCAGTACTTC. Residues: CASSQTGLVETQYF.

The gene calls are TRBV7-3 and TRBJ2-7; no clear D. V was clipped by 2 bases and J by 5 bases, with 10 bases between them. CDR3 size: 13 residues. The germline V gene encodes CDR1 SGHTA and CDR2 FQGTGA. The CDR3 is CASSLLPRHEQYF. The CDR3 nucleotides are TGTGCCAGCAGCTTACTTCCCAGGCACGAGCAGTACTTC.

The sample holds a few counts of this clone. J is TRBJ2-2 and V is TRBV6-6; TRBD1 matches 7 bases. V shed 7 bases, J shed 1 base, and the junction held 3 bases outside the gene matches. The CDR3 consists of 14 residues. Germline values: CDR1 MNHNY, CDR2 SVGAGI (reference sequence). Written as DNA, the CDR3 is TGTGCCAGCATCGCAGGGGGGAACACCGGGGAGCTGTTTTTT. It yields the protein CASIAGGNTGELFF.

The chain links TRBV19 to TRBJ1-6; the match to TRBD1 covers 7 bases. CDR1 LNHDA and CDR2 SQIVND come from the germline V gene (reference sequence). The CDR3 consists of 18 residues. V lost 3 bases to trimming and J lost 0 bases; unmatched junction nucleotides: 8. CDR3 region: CASSIQGGPRSYNSPLHF. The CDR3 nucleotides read TGTGCCAGTAGTATCCAGGGGGGCCCGCGCTCCTATAATTCACCCCTCCACTTT.

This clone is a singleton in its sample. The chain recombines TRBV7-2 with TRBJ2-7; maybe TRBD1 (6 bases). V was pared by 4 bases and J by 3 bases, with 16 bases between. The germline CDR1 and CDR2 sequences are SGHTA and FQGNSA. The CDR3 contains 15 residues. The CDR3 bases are TGTGCCAGCAGCTCGATCCGGGACAAGCGCTACGAGCAGTACTTC. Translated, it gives CASSSIRDKRYEQYF.

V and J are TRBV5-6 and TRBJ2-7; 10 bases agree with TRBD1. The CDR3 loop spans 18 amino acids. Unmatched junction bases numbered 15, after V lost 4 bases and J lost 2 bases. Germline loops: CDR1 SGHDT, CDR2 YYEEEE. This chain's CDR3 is CASSRGQGRPRVPYEQYF. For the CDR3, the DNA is TGTGCCAGCAGCCGGGGACAGGGGCGCCCTCGCGTCCCCTACGAGCAGTACTTC. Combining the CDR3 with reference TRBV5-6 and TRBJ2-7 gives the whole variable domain DAGVTQSPTHLIKTRGQQVTLRCSPKSGHDTVSWYQQALGQGPQFIFQYYEEEERQRGNFPDRFSGHQFPNYSSELNVNALLLGDSALYLCASSRGQGRPRVPYEQYFGPGTRLTVT.

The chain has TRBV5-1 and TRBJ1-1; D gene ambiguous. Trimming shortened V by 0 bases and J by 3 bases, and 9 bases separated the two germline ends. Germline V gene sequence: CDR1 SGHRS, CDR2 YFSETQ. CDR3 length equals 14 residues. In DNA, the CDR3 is TGCGCCAGCAGCTTGGGGTCGTCGGACACTGAAGCTTTCTTT. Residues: CASSLGSSDTEAFF.

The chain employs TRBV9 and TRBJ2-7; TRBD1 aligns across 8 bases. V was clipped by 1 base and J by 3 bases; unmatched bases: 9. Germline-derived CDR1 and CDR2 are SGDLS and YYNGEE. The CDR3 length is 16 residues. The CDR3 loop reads CASSVTETGAIYEQYF. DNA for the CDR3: TGTGCCAGCAGCGTAACCGAGACAGGGGCCATCTACGAGCAGTACTTC.

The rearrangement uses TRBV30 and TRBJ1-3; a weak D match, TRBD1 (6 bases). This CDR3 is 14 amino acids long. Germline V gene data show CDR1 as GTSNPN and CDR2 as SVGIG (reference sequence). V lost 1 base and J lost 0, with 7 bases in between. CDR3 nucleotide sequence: TGTGCCTGGAGTGGGGACACCTCTGGAAACACCATATATTTT. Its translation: CAWSGDTSGNTIYF.

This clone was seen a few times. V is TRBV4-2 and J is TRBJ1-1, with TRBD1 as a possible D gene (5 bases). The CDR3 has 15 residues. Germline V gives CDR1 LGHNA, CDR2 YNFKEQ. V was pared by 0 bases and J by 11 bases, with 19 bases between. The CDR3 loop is CASSQDLTASGMAFF. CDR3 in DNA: TGTGCCAGCAGCCAAGATCTGACAGCCTCTGGTATGGCTTTCTTT.

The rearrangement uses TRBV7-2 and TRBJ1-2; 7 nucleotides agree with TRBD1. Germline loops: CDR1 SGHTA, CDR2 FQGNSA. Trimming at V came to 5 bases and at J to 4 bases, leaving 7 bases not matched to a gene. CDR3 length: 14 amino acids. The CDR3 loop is CASSTYRGFYGYTF. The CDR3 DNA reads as TGTGCCAGCAGCACCTACAGGGGTTTCTATGGCTACACCTTC.